This TCR beta chain was identified in a study of cytomegalovirus exposure and HLA in healthy donors. Study-level results: Researchers reported in a later analysis that common viral pathogens appeared linked to several top clusters.

Remarks on this clone: Its target is not known.

J gave up 3 bases and V 3 bases, and 7 bases lay outside the gene matches. Germline-derived CDR1 and CDR2 are LGHNA and YNFKEQ. This CDR3 is built from 16 residues. PCR employed 60 Vbeta and 13 Jbeta primers. Generated by immunoSEQ multiplex PCR, the TCRdb table keeps only in-frame clones and is missing some. The sample lists about 130,000 clones, roughly 83% occurring once. The chain carries TRBV4-2 and TRBJ2-3; 9 nucleotides line up with TRBD2. The clonotype originates from a man in his late teens or twenties in good health and CMV-seronegative. Sequencing was performed on PBMCs. CDR3 sequence: CASSQTSGRWTDTQYF. CDR3 bases: TGTGCCAGCAGCCAGACTAGCGGAAGGTGGACAGATACGCAGTATTTT.